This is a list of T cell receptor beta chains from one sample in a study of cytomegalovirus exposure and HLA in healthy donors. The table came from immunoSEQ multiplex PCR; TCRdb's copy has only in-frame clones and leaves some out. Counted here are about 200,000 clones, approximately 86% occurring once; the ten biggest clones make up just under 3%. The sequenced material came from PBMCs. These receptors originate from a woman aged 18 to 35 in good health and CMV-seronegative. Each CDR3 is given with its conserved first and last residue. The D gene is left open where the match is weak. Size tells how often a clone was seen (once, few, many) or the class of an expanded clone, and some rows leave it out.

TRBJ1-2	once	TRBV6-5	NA	CASIGDSNYGYTF	TGTGCCAGCATCGGGGATTCTAACTATGGCTACACCTTC
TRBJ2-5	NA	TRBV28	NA	CASSSLVAAKQETQYF	TGTGCCAGCAGTTCCCTCGTGGCGGCCAAACAAGAGACCCAGTACTTC
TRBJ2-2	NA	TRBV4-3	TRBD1	CASSQGTGDTGELFF	TGCGCCAGCAGCCAAGGGACAGGGGATACCGGGGAGCTGTTTTTT
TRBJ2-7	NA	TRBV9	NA	CASSVAGASYEQYF	TGTGCCAGCAGCGTAGCTGGGGCCAGCTACGAGCAGTACTTC
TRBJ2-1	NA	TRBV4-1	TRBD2	CASSQGSTSGLYNEQFF	TGCGCCAGCAGCCAAGGGTCAACTAGCGGGCTATACAATGAGCAGTTCTTC
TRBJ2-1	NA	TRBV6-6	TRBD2	CASSPGLAGGLGEQFF	TGTGCCAGCAGCCCTGGACTAGCGGGAGGTCTAGGCGAGCAGTTCTTC
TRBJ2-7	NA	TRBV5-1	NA	CASSLSGVAYEQYF	TGCGCCAGCAGCTTGTCAGGGGTCGCCTACGAGCAGTACTTC
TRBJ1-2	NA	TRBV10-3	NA	CAISEAAANGYTF	TGTGCCATCAGTGAGGCGGCGGCGAATGGCTACACCTTC
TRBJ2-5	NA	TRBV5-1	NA	CASSLGSGTQYF	TGCGCCAGCAGCTTGGGATCAGGGACCCAGTACTTC
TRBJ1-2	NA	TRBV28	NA	CASSLGGYGSYGYTF	TGTGCCAGCAGTTTAGGGGGATACGGGAGCTATGGCTACACCTTC
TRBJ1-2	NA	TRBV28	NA	CASSSGRANYGYTF	TGTGCCAGCAGTTCGGGCAGGGCTAACTATGGCTACACCTTC
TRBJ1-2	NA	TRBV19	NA	CASSIGCDRENGYTF	TGTGCCAGTAGTATAGGCTGTGACAGAGAGAATGGCTACACCTTC
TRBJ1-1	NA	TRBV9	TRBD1	CASSGNTGENLNTEAFF	TGTGCCAGCAGCGGAAATACAGGGGAAAACCTGAACACTGAAGCTTTCTTT
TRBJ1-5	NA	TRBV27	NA	CASSITVGSQPQHF	TGTGCCAGCAGTATTACCGTAGGGAGTCAGCCCCAGCATTTT
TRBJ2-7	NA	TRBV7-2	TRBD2	CASSIRTSGSYEQYF	TGTGCCAGCAGCATACGGACTAGCGGGTCCTACGAGCAGTACTTC
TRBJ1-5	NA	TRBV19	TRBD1	CASRLGGRQPQHF	TGTGCCAGTAGGCTAGGGGGCAGGCAGCCCCAGCATTTT
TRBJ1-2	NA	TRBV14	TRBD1	CASSQKRTGWPGYTF	TGTGCCAGCAGCCAAAAAAGGACAGGGTGGCCTGGCTACACCTTC
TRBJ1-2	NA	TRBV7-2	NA	CASSWGTYYTF	TGTGCCAGCAGCTGGGGGACATACTACACCTTC
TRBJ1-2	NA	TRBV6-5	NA	CASSPQAHYGYTF	TGTGCCAGCAGTCCACAGGCCCACTATGGCTACACCTTC
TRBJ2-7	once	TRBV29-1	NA	CSVERGSGYEQYF	TGCAGCGTTGAAAGGGGATCTGGCTACGAGCAGTACTTC
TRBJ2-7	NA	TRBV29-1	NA	CSVCDRQSSYEQYF	TGCAGCGTTTGCGACAGGCAGAGCTCCTACGAGCAGTACTTC
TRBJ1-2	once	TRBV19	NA	CATGRLDSNYGYTF	TGTGCCACCGGCCGACTTGATTCTAACTATGGCTACACCTTC
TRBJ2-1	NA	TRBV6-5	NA	CASSHQGGTYNEQFF	TGTGCCAGCAGTCACCAGGGGGGCACCTACAATGAGCAGTTCTTC
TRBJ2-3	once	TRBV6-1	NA	CASRDGQRRTDTQYF	TGTGCCAGCAGGGACGGACAGCGGCGCACAGATACGCAGTATTTT
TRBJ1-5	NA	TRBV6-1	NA	CASSDLSGINRPQHF	TGTGCCAGCAGTGACTTATCAGGGATCAATCGACCCCAGCATTTT
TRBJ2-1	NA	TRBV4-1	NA	CASSQARQVNEQFF	TGCGCCAGCAGCCAAGCGCGACAGGTTAATGAGCAGTTCTTC
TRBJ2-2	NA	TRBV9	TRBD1	CASSPGTGSTGELFF	TGTGCCAGCAGCCCCGGGACAGGGAGCACCGGGGAGCTGTTTTTT
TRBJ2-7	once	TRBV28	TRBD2	CASSLSSGRRYYEQYF	TGTGCCAGCAGTTTGAGTAGCGGGAGGCGCTACTACGAGCAGTACTTC
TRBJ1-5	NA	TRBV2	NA	CASSDSGRANQPQHF	TGTGCCAGCAGTGACAGTGGCAGGGCAAATCAGCCCCAGCATTTT
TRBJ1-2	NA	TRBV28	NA	CASSLATDLYGYTF	TGTGCCAGCAGTTTAGCGACAGATCTTTATGGCTACACCTTC
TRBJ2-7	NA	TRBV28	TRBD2	CASTLGGSEQYF	TGTGCCAGCACCCTGGGCGGGAGCGAGCAGTACTTC
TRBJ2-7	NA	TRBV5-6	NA	CASSLASGYEQYF	TGTGCCAGCAGCTTAGCGTCTGGCTACGAGCAGTACTTC
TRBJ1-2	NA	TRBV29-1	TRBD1	CSVAGVKGTGYGYTF	TGCAGCGTTGCCGGAGTGAAGGGGACAGGGTATGGCTACACCTTC
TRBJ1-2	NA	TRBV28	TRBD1	CATRGQGAYDGYTF	TGTGCCACCCGCGGACAGGGGGCATATGATGGCTACACCTTC
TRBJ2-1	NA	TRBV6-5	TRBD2	CASSSVRTSGNEQFF	TGTGCCAGCAGTTCTGTGCGGACTAGCGGGAATGAGCAGTTCTTC
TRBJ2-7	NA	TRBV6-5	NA	CASSPGGAEQYF	TGTGCCAGCAGCCCTGGGGGGGCCGAGCAGTACTTC
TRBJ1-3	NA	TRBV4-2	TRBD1	CASSQESGQGADTIYF	TGTGCCAGCAGCCAAGAATCGGGACAGGGGGCGGACACCATATATTTT
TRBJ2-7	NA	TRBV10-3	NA	CAISESERASWAYF	TGTGCCATCAGTGAGAGCGAGCGGGCTTCCTGGGCGTACTTC
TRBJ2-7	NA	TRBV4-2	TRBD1	CASSDRQGGGEQYF	TGTGCCAGCAGCGATCGACAGGGGGGTGGCGAGCAGTACTTC
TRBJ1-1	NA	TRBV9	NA	CASSVVLGAEAFF	TGTGCCAGCAGCGTAGTCCTCGGAGCTGAAGCTTTCTTT
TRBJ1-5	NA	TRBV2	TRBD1	CASSESRGGARYQPQHF	TGTGCCAGCAGTGAATCTCGAGGGGGCGCTCGGTACCAGCCCCAGCATTTT
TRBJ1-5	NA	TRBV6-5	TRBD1	CASSDRDNQPQHF	TGTGCCAGCAGTGACAGGGACAATCAGCCCCAGCATTTT
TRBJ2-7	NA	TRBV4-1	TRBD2	CASSQAGGLSYEQYF	TGCGCCAGCAGCCAAGCGGGAGGGCTTTCCTACGAGCAGTACTTC
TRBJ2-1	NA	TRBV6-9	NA	CATGGRDYNEQFF	TGTGCCACGGGGGGCAGGGACTACAATGAGCAGTTCTTC
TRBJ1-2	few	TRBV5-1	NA	CASSLGADGQGYTF	TGCGCCAGCAGCTTGGGGGCAGATGGTCAAGGCTACACCTTC
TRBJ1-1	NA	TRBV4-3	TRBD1	CASSQMGQGAGGTEAFF	TGCGCCAGCAGCCAAATGGGACAGGGAGCGGGCGGGACTGAAGCTTTCTTT
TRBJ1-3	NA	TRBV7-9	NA	CASGPGSGNTIYF	TGTGCCAGCGGGCCTGGCTCTGGAAACACCATATATTTT
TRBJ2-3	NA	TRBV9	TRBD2	CASSVIPTSVMTDTQYF	TGTGCCAGCAGCGTTATCCCGACTAGCGTAATGACAGATACGCAGTATTTT
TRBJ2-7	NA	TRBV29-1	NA	CSVEGILGARNEQYF	TGCAGCGTTGAAGGGATTTTGGGAGCTAGGAACGAGCAGTACTTC
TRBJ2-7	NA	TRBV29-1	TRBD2	CSVIAGAYEQYF	TGCAGCGTCATAGCGGGAGCCTACGAGCAGTACTTC
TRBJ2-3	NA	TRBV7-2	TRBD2	CASSPGLAATDTQYF	TGTGCCAGCAGCCCCGGACTAGCGGCCACAGATACGCAGTATTTT
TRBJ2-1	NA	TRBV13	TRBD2	CASRVEGGSSYNEQFF	TGTGCCAGCAGAGTTGAAGGCGGGAGCTCCTACAATGAGCAGTTCTTC
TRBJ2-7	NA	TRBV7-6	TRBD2	CASSSYAGGREQYF	TGTGCCAGCAGCTCTTACGCGGGAGGACGCGAGCAGTACTTC